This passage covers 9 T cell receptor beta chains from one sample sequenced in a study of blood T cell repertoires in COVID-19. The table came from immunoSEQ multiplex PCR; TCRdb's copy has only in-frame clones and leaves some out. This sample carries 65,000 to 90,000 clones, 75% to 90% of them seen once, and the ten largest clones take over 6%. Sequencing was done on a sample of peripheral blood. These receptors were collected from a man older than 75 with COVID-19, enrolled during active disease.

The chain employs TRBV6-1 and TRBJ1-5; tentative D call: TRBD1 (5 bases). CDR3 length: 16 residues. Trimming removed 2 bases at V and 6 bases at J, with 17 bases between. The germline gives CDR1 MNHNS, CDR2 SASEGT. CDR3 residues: CASSESGGDLGQPQHF. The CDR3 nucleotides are TGTGCCAGCAGTGAAAGTGGTGGGGACTTGGGTCAGCCCCAGCATTTT.

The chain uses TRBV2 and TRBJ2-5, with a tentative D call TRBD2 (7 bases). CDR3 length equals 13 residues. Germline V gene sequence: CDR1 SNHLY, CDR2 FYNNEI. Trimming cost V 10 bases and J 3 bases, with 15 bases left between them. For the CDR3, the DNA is TGTGCCACCGACCGGGGGGCGGAAGAGACCCAGTACTTC. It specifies CATDRGAEETQYF.

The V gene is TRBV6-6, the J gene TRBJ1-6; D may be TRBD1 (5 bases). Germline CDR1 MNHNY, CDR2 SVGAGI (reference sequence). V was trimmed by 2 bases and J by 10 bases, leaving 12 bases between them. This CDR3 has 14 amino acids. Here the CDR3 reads CASSYRGWGSPLHF. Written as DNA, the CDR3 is TGTGCCAGCAGTTACCGGGGGTGGGGGTCACCCCTCCACTTT.

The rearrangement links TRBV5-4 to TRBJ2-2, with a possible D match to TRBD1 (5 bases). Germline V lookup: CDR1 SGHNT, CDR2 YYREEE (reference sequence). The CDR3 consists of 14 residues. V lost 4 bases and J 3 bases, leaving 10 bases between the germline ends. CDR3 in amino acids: CASSVKQDTGELFF. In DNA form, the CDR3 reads TGTGCCAGCAGCGTAAAACAGGACACCGGGGAGCTGTTTTTT. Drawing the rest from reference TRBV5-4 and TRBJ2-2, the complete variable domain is ETGVTQSPTHLIKTRGQQVTLRCSSQSGHNTVSWYQQALGQGPQFIFQYYREEENGRGNFPPRFSGLQFPNYSSELNVNALELDDSALYLCASSVKQDTGELFFGEGSRLTVL.

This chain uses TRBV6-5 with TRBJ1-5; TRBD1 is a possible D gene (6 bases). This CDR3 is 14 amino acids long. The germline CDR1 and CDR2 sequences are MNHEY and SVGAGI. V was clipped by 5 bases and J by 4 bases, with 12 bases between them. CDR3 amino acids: CASSPQGMNQPQHF. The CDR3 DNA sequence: TGTGCCAGCAGTCCGCAGGGGATGAATCAGCCCCAGCATTTT.

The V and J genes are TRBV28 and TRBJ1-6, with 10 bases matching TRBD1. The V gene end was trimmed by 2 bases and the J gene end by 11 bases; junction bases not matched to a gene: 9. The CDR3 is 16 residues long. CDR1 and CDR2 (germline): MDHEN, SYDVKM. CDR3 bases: TGTGCCAGCAGTTTAGGACCGGGACAGGGGAATACACCCCTCCACTTT. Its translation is CASSLGPGQGNTPLHF.

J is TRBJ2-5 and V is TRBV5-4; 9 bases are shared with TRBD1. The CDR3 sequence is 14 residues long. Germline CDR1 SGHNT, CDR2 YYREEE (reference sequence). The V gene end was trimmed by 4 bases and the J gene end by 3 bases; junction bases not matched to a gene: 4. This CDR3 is CASSPRTGEETQYF. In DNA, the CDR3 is TGTGCCAGCAGCCCTAGGACAGGGGAAGAGACCCAGTACTTC.

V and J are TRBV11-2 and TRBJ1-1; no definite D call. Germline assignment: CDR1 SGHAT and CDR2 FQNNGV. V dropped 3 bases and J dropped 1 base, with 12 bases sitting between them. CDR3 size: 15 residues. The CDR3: CASSFQAPGNTEAFF. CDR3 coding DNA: TGTGCCAGCAGCTTTCAGGCCCCTGGGAACACTGAAGCTTTCTTT.

The CDR3 reads CASSEWRVGYNEQFF. Here the CDR3 DNA reads TGTGCCAGCAGTGAATGGAGGGTCGGCTACAATGAGCAGTTCTTC. The J gene is TRBJ2-1, the V gene TRBV6-1; D perhaps matches TRBD2 (6 bases). Germline CDR1 is MNHNS and CDR2 is SASEGT. The CDR3 spans 15 residues. V was cut by 2 bases and J by 3 bases, with 11 bases left in between.